This T cell receptor (beta chain) appears in the sequencing data of a study of shared clonotypes between healthy human individuals. The trim removed 6 bases at V and 4 bases at J, leaving 22 bases unmatched. This CDR3 is built from 19 residues. From germline, CDR1 is SNHLY and CDR2 FYNNEI. Study-wide results and caveats: Sorted-subset samples were not fully sequenced, rarefaction indicated.

The table came from immunoSEQ multiplex PCR; TCRdb's copy has only in-frame clones and leaves some out. The sample includes some 2.3 million clones, approximately 95% of them seen just once. Concerning this clone: What it recognizes is unknown.

This chain joins TRBV2 and TRBJ2-7; 9 nucleotides agree with TRBD1. The sequencing sample was made of naive CD4+ T cells from PBMCs. Subset here: CD45RA+ positively selected. The source is a man younger than 35 in good health. Some clones in this sample may be carry-over from other donors' samples. CDR3 region: CASSQIRDRVSPGLYEQYF. CDR3 nucleotide sequence: TGTGCCAGCAGCCAAATCCGGGACAGGGTCTCCCCGGGGTTATACGAGCAGTACTTC.